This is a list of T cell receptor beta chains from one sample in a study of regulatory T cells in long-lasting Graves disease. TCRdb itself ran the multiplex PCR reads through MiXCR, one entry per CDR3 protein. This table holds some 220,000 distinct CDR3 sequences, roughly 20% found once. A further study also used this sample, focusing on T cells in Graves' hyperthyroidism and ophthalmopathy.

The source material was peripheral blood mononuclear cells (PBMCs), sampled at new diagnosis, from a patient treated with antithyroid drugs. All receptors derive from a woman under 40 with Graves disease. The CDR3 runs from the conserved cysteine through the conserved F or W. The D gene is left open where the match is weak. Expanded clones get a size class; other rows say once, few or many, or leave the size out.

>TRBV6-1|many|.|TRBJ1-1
CASSHTGPEAFF
TGTGCCAGCAGTCATACAGGGCCTGAAGCTTTCTTT
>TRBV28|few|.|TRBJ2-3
CASNSDGGVTDTQYF
TGTGCCAGCAATTCCGACGGAGGGGTCACAGATACGCAGTATTTT
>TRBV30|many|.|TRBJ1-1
CAWGHRPTEAFF
TGTGCCTGGGGACATCGCCCTACTGAAGCTTTCTTT
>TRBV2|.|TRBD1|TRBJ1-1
CASYGGTGNTEAFF
TGTGCCAGCTATGGGGGGACAGGGAACACTGAAGCTTTCTTT
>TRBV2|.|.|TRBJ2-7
CASRRQAQYEQYF
TGTGCCAGCAGAAGACAGGCGCAATACGAGCAGTACTTC
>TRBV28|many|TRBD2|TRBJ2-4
CASRPRGLAGGPGKNIQYF
TGTGCCAGCAGGCCACGAGGACTAGCGGGAGGGCCGGGCAAAAACATTCAGTACTTC
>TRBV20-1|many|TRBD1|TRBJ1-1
CSARPPGGARGPNTEAFF
TGCAGTGCTAGACCGCCGGGTGGGGCGAGGGGGCCGAACACTGAAGCTTTCTTT
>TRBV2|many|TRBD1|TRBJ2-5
CASSDPGTGGVRAQYF
TGTGCCAGCAGTGATCCCGGGACAGGGGGCGTTAGGGCCCAGTACTTC
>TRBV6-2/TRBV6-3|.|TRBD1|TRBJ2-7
CASSSRRDRGNEQYF
TGTGCCAGCAGTTCCCGCCGGGACAGGGGGAACGAGCAGTACTTC
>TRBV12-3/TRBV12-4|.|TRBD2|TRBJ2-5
CASSLTVGLAGGETQYF
TGTGCCAGCAGTTTAACTGTGGGACTAGCGGGAGGAGAGACCCAGTACTTC
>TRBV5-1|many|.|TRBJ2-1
CASSWGSGRLNEQFF
TGCGCCAGCAGCTGGGGTTCAGGGAGGTTGAATGAGCAGTTCTTC
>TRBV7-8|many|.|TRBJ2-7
CASIQGTEGYEQYF
TGTGCCAGCATACAAGGGACGGAAGGCTACGAGCAGTACTTC
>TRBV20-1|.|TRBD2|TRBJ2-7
CSARSGTSGSDEQYF
TGCAGTGCTAGATCCGGGACTAGCGGAAGTGACGAGCAGTACTTC
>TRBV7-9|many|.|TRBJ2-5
CASSLNGPQETQYF
TGTGCCAGCAGCTTAAACGGACCCCAAGAGACCCAGTACTTC
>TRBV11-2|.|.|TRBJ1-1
CASSLIGGTEAFF
TGTGCCAGCAGCTTAATCGGAGGCACTGAAGCTTTCTTT
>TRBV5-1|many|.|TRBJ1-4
CASSLGLVGADNEKLFF
TGCGCCAGCAGCTTGGGTCTGGTAGGGGCAGATAATGAAAAACTGTTTTTT
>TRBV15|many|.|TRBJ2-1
CATSSVAWGNNEQFF
TGTGCCACCAGCAGTGTCGCTTGGGGGAACAATGAGCAGTTCTTC
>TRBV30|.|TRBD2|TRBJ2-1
CAWSKGLAGVNEQFF
TGTGCCTGGAGTAAGGGACTAGCGGGAGTAAATGAGCAGTTCTTC
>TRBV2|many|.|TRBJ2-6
CASGGKTNSGANVLTF
TGTGCCAGCGGGGGCAAAACCAACTCTGGGGCCAACGTCCTGACTTTC
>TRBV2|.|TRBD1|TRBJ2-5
CASTPGQGQETQYF
TGTGCCAGCACTCCGGGACAGGGCCAAGAGACCCAGTACTTC
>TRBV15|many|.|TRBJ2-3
CATSGTRRTGRDTQYF
TGTGCCACCAGCGGTACCAGGAGGACCGGGAGAGATACGCAGTATTTT
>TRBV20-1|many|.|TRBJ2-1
CSAWAGVNEQFF
TGCAGTGCTTGGGCAGGGGTGAATGAGCAGTTCTTC
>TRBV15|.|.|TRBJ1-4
CATSRLGQFNEKLFF
TGTGCCACCAGCAGACTAGGACAGTTTAATGAAAAACTGTTTTTT
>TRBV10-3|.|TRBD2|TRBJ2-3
CAISDPTLAGGDTQYF
TGTGCCATCAGTGACCCCACGCTAGCGGGAGGAGATACGCAGTATTTT
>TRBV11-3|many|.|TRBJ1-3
CASSPYSASGNTIYF
TGTGCCAGCAGCCCGTACAGCGCCTCTGGAAACACCATATATTTT
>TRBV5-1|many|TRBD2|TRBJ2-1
CASSSGLAGGPGYNEQFF
TGCGCCAGCAGCTCCGGACTAGCGGGAGGACCGGGCTACAATGAGCAGTTCTTC
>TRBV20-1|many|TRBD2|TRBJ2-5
CSAGTSGRTAETQYF
TGCAGTGCCGGGACTAGCGGGAGAACGGCAGAGACCCAGTACTTC
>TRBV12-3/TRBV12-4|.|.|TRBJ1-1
CASSFWQGGNTEAFF
TGTGCCAGCAGTTTTTGGCAGGGTGGGAACACTGAAGCTTTCTTT
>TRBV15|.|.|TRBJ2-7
CATSPQDVPGYEQYF
TGTGCCACCAGCCCCCAGGATGTGCCGGGATACGAGCAGTACTTC
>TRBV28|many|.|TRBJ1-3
CASSLSRAGNTIYF
TGTGCCAGCAGTTTGTCCCGGGCTGGAAACACCATATATTTT
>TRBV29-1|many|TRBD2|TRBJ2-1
CSVETDLAGLNEQFF
TGCAGCGTTGAAACCGACCTAGCGGGACTCAATGAGCAGTTCTTC
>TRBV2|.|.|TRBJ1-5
CASSAAFSNQPQHF
TGTGCCAGCAGCGCGGCATTTAGCAATCAGCCCCAGCATTTT
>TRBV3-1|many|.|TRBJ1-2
CASGGLDGYTF
TGTGCCAGCGGAGGATTGGATGGCTACACCTTC
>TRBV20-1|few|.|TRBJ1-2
CSARNREEDYGYTF
TGCAGTGCTCGAAACAGGGAAGAGGACTATGGCTACACCTTC
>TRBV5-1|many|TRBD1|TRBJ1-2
CASSLNGQGTNYGYTF
TGTGCCAGCAGCTTGAACGGACAGGGAACTAACTATGGCTACACCTTC
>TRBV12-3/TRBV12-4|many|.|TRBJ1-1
CASSLAEGGEAFF
TGTGCCAGCAGTTTAGCGGAGGGAGGAGAAGCTTTCTTT
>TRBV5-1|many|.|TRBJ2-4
CAITEIQGFNIQYF
TGCGCCATCACCGAAATCCAGGGTTTCAACATTCAGTACTTC
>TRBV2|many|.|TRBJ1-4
CASSESVGESEKLFF
TGTGCCAGCAGTGAAAGCGTTGGAGAGAGTGAAAAACTGTTTTTT
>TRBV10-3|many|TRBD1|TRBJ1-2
CAISESGGAIYGYTF
TGTGCCATCAGTGAGTCAGGGGGCGCGATCTATGGCTACACCTTC
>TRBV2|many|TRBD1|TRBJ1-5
CASSRRQGSNQPQHF
TGTGCCAGCAGTCGGCGACAGGGTAGCAATCAGCCCCAGCATTTT
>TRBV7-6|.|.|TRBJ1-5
CASSPAGPPPQHF
TGTGCCAGCAGCCCCGCCGGGCCCCCGCCCCAGCATTTT
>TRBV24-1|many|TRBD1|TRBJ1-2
CATSDDRGSNYGYTF
TGTGCCACCAGCGATGACAGGGGCTCCAACTATGGCTACACCTTC
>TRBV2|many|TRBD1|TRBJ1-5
CATNRGYNQPQHF
TGTGCCACCAACAGGGGATACAATCAGCCCCAGCATTTT
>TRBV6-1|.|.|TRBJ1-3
CASTGMNSGNTIYF
TGTGCCAGCACGGGAATGAACTCTGGAAACACCATATATTTT
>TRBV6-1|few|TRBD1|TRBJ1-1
CASRSTGGTEAFF
TGTGCCAGCAGGTCAACAGGGGGGACTGAAGCTTTCTTT
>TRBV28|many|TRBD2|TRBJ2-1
CASTISGGYNEQFF
TGTGCCAGCACCATTAGCGGGGGATACAATGAGCAGTTCTTC
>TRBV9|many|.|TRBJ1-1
CASSVVFTAEAFF
TGTGCCAGCAGCGTAGTGTTTACCGCTGAAGCTTTCTTT
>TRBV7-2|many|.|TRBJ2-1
CASSFIPHEQFF
TGTGCCAGCAGCTTTATTCCCCATGAGCAGTTCTTC